These 21 T cell receptor beta chains were sequenced from one sample in a study of immune cell composition in non-small cell lung cancer. Profiling relied on immunoSEQ multiplex PCR, and the TCRdb table lists in-frame clones only, not all of them. This table has a few thousand clones, 80% to 90% appearing once. Sequencing was done on a sample of lung tumor tissue. All receptors come from a human donor with non-small cell lung cancer.

V and J are TRBV7-2 and TRBJ1-2; TRBD1 aligns across 7 bases. V gave up 4 bases and J gave up 4 bases; unmatched junction bases: 3. Germline CDR1 and CDR2: SGHTA and FQGNSA. The CDR3 consists of 13 residues. CDR3 sequence reads: CASSSTGPYGYTF. CDR3 coding DNA: TGTGCCAGCAGCTCGACAGGGCCCTATGGCTACACCTTC.

This rearrangement joins TRBV7-2 to TRBJ1-6; the D is unclear. In germline, CDR1 is SGHTA, CDR2 FQGNSA. Trimming stripped 2 bases from V and 9 bases from J, with 11 bases between. The CDR3 contains 14 residues. The CDR3 loop is CASSLKGAGSPLHF. The CDR3 nucleotides are TGTGCCAGCAGCTTAAAGGGCGCGGGTTCACCCCTCCACTTT.

This clone has just a few counts. The J gene is TRBJ1-5, the V gene TRBV6-5; D is uncertain. Germline V gene lookup returns CDR1 MNHEY and CDR2 SVGAGI. This CDR3 region has 16 residues. Trimming shortened V by 4 bases and J by 1 base, and 14 bases separated the two germline ends. For the CDR3, the DNA is TGTGCCAGCAGTTCCCTCGGGGTCGACAGCAATCAGCCCCAGCATTTT. Translated, it gives CASSSLGVDSNQPQHF.

The chain employs TRBV28 and TRBJ2-1; 16 bases fit TRBD2. Trimming removed 8 bases from V and 1 base from J; junction bases left unmatched: 5. Germline V CDR1 and CDR2: MDHEN, SYDVKM. The CDR3 runs to 17 residues. The DNA for the CDR3 is TGTGCCAGCGCCGGGACTAGCGGGAGGGGTTCCTACAATGAGCAGTTCTTC. Encoded protein: CASAGTSGRGSYNEQFF.

The rearrangement uses TRBV2 and TRBJ1-4; D uncertain. From germline, CDR1 is SNHLY and CDR2 FYNNEI. Deletions cut 6 bases from V and 4 bases from J, with 12 bases between. The CDR3 runs to 14 residues. The CDR3 DNA is TGTGCCAGCAGGAGGACGGAGGGTAATGAAAAACTGTTTTTT. Amino acids: CASRRTEGNEKLFF.

The V call is TRBV6-5, the J call TRBJ1-3; TRBD1 aligns across 8 bases. V shed 6 bases and J 4 bases; nucleotides not matched to a gene: 8. Germline V CDR1 and CDR2: MNHEY, SVGAGI. This CDR3 is built from 15 residues. The CDR3 region is CASSLDRVRGNTIYF. The CDR3 DNA reads as TGTGCCAGCAGCTTGGACAGGGTTAGGGGAAACACCATATATTTT.

The V gene is TRBV5-1, the J gene TRBJ2-2; possible D gene TRBD1, 5 bases. With 0 bases removed from V and 4 bases from J, the gap between germline ends came to 13 bases. The germline CDR1 and CDR2 sequences are SGHRS and YFSETQ. The CDR3 contains 16 residues. CDR3 DNA: TGCGCCAGCAGCTTGGGGAAGACAGCCAGCACCGGGGAGCTGTTTTTT. Amino acids: CASSLGKTASTGELFF.

The chain combines TRBV9 with TRBJ2-2; D is unclear. This CDR3 is 12 amino acids long. Germline assignment: CDR1 SGDLS and CDR2 YYNGEE. Trimming removed 3 bases from V and 6 bases from J, with 6 bases in between. The CDR3 reads CASSGLSGELFF. For the CDR3, the DNA is TGTGCCAGCAGCGGGCTGTCCGGGGAGCTGTTTTTT.

This chain joins TRBV11-2 and TRBJ2-2; the match to TRBD1 covers 8 bases. The V gene end was trimmed by 3 bases and the J gene end by 7 bases; junction bases not matched to a gene: 10. The CDR3 has 16 amino acids. CDR1 is SGHAT, CDR2 FQNNGV, per germline. This CDR3 is CASSFRGRGGGGELFF. CDR3 coding DNA: TGTGCCAGCAGCTTCAGGGGGCGCGGTGGTGGCGGGGAGCTGTTTTTT.

This chain connects TRBV5-6 to TRBJ1-2, with TRBD1 identical over 7 bases. The CDR3 spans 14 residues. With 4 bases clipped from V and 3 bases from J, the junction kept 6 bases outside the gene matches. Germline V lookup: CDR1 SGHDT, CDR2 YYEEEE. Written as DNA, the CDR3 is TGTGCCAGCAGCAAGGAGGGGGCTGACTATGGCTACACCTTC. It yields the protein CASSKEGADYGYTF. The full variable domain, rest sourced from reference TRBV5-6 and TRBJ1-2, is DAGVTQSPTHLIKTRGQQVTLRCSPKSGHDTVSWYQQALGQGPQFIFQYYEEEERQRGNFPDRFSGHQFPNYSSELNVNALLLGDSALYLCASSKEGADYGYTFGSGTRLTVV.

This clone was recorded only once. The J gene is TRBJ1-5, the V gene TRBV6-5, with a weak D call TRBD1 (5 bases). Germline V gene data show CDR1 as MNHEY and CDR2 as SVGAGI. The ends were cut back, 5 bases at V and 6 bases at J, with 11 bases in the middle. The CDR3 extends over 13 amino acids. The CDR3 spells CASSPLGGQPQHF. The CDR3 DNA reads as TGTGCCAGCAGTCCCCTGGGGGGTCAGCCCCAGCATTTT.

This rearrangement joins TRBV6-5 to TRBJ1-1, with D possibly being TRBD1 (5 bases). The CDR3 is made up of 14 amino acids. Germline V gives CDR1 MNHEY, CDR2 SVGAGI. Deletions cut 2 bases from V and 4 bases from J, with 11 bases between. For the CDR3, the DNA is TGTGCCAGCAGTTACACCTTGGGGGGCACTGAAGCTTTCTTT. Its translation: CASSYTLGGTEAFF.

V and J are TRBV5-1 and TRBJ2-5, with unresolved D. The DNA end is more similar to TRBJ2-7, so the J call may be wrong. The CDR3 runs 11 residues. Germline V lookup: CDR1 SGHRS, CDR2 YFSETQ. The CDR3 DNA follows: TGCGCCAGCAGCTCAACCTACGAGCAGTACTTC. It is translated as CASSSTYEQYF.

This rearrangement joins TRBV28 to TRBJ1-5; D not resolved. Looked up from germline, CDR1 is MDHEN and CDR2 is SYDVKM. Trimming removed 6 bases from V and 4 bases from J, with 13 bases in between. The CDR3 covers 14 residues. CDR3 bases: TGTGCCAGCAGGGACCGGAGGCGGAATCAGCCCCAGCATTTT. It yields the protein CASRDRRRNQPQHF.

This clone was picked up one time. V usage is TRBV30 and J usage is TRBJ1-2; TRBD1 aligns across 10 bases. V trimming: 1 base; J trimming: 2 bases; junction bases outside the gene matches: 7. This CDR3 is 16 amino acids long. From germline, CDR1 is GTSNPN and CDR2 SVGIG (reference sequence). CDR3 nucleotide sequence: TGTGCCTGGAGTGCACCTCCGGGACAGGGGAACTATGGCTACACCTTC. Its translation is CAWSAPPGQGNYGYTF.

The genes are TRBV6-5 and TRBJ1-6, with a weak D call TRBD1 (5 bases). The CDR3 length is 14 residues. Deletions cut 7 bases from V and 8 bases from J, with 15 bases between. Germline CDR1 and CDR2: MNHEY and SVGAGI. The CDR3 loop is CASISSLGDSPLHF. In DNA, the CDR3 is TGTGCCAGCATTTCCTCCCTAGGGGATTCACCCCTCCACTTT.

J is TRBJ2-6 and V is TRBV9, with D tentatively TRBD2 (7 bases). The CDR3 length is 18 residues. V dropped 5 bases and J dropped 0 bases, with 18 bases sitting between them. Germline-derived CDR1 and CDR2 are SGDLS and YYNGEE. CDR3 region: CASSRGAGAVSGANVLTF. CDR3 DNA: TGTGCCAGCAGTCGGGGGGCAGGGGCCGTCTCTGGGGCCAACGTCCTGACTTTC.

The chain employs TRBV18 and TRBJ1-1, with TRBD1 matching 9 bases. Trimming took 3 bases from V and 3 from J; bases not matched to a gene: 20. Germline V gene sequence: CDR1 KGHSH, CDR2 LQKENI. CDR3 length: 20 amino acids. The CDR3 is CASSPSRDRVYKTTDTEAFF. The DNA for the CDR3 is TGTGCCAGCTCACCGTCCCGGGACAGGGTGTATAAGACCACCGACACTGAAGCTTTCTTT.

The chain carries TRBV14 and TRBJ2-2; no clear D gene. CDR1 and CDR2 (germline): SGHDN, FVKESK. Trimming stripped 2 bases from V and 1 base from J, with 11 bases between. CDR3 length equals 16 residues. CDR3 in DNA: TGTGCCAGCAGCCAAACAGTCAGGATGAACACCGGGGAGCTGTTTTTT. The encoded protein is CASSQTVRMNTGELFF.

J is TRBJ2-3 and V is TRBV29-1; the match to TRBD2 covers 7 bases. Trimming removed 3 bases from V and 4 bases from J; junction bases left unmatched: 7. The CDR3 totals 14 residues. CDR1 SQVTM and CDR2 ANQGSEA come from the germline V gene. The CDR3 DNA reads TGCAGCGTTGAGAGAGGGAGGGCCCCAGATACGCAGTATTTT. Its translation: CSVERGRAPDTQYF.

This clone has a single count. The CDR3 loop is CASSDQLLNTEAFF. CDR3 bases: TGTGCCAGCAGTGATCAACTCTTGAACACTGAAGCTTTCTTT. The chain has TRBV6-1 and TRBJ1-1; D ambiguous. Germline-derived CDR1 and CDR2 are MNHNS and SASEGT. This CDR3 has 14 amino acids. Between the trimmed V and J ends, which lost 3 bases and 0 bases, there was a span of 8 bases.